These 3 T cell receptor beta chains came from one sample sequenced in a study of T cell clonotyping in hematopoietic cell transplantation (dated by TCRdb to the early 2020s). Preparation of the library involved the immunoSEQ multiplex PCR assay. TCRdb holds this immuneACCESS table with in-frame rearrangements only. Some clones are missing; in checked studies, unresolved V genes explain under half, and the rest has no known cause. This sample holds more than 55,000 clones; around 94% were observed only once. Of the sample, more than 1.5% falls within the top ten clones. Sequencing input: peripheral blood mononuclear cells. The receptors derive from a man over 45 in good health. Some clones in this sample may be carry-over from other donors' samples.

The chain uses TRBV29-1 and TRBJ2-3, with D uncertain. The CDR3 has 14 residues. Germline assignment: CDR1 SQVTM and CDR2 ANQGSEA. V was cut by 4 bases and J by 4 bases, with 15 bases left in between. CDR3 bases: TGCAGCGTTGTTCCCGCTGACGAAGCAGATACGCAGTATTTT. Protein: CSVVPADEADTQYF.

The CDR3 is CASSPSAESSYEQYF. CDR3 in DNA: TGCGCCAGCAGCCCCTCAGCAGAAAGCTCCTACGAGCAGTACTTC. The chain employs TRBV5-1 and TRBJ2-7; no clear D. Germline V gene sequence: CDR1 SGHRS, CDR2 YFSETQ. This CDR3 is built from 15 residues. The ends were cut back, 4 bases at V and 0 bases at J, with 14 bases in the middle.

This clone was found once. V usage is TRBV7-9 and J usage is TRBJ2-7, with D maybe TRBD1 (6 bases). The CDR3 sequence is 11 residues long. Germline V gene sequence: CDR1 SEHNR, CDR2 FQNEAQ (reference sequence). Trimming left V 5 bases short and J 5 bases short, with 7 bases between. The CDR3 DNA reads TGTGCCAGCAGCAGGGGGAACGAGCAGTACTTC. It is translated as CASSRGNEQYF.